These 5 T cell receptor beta chains share one sample of origin, sequenced in a study of blood T cell repertoires in COVID-19. TCRdb's copy holds only in-frame clones and misses some; the assay was immunoSEQ multiplex PCR. The data contain around 80,000 clones, over 75% of them singletons. Sequenced material: peripheral blood. These receptors all come from a man aged 80 or over with acute or convalescent COVID-19.

The rearrangement joins TRBV5-5 to TRBJ1-1; D gene ambiguous. The CDR3 is made up of 14 amino acids. V lost 1 base and J 1 base, leaving 8 bases between the germline ends. Germline lookup yields CDR1 SGHKS and CDR2 YYEKEE (reference sequence). The CDR3 loop reads CASSLFRENTEAFF. Here the CDR3 DNA reads TGTGCCAGCAGCTTGTTTCGGGAGAACACTGAAGCTTTCTTT.

This clone has only one observation. CDR3 protein: CASSQVVERSGANVLTF. The CDR3 region has the DNA TGCGCCAGCAGCCAAGTGGTGGAGAGGTCGGGGGCCAACGTCCTGACTTTC. The chain joins TRBV4-1 to TRBJ2-6; D gene ambiguous. Per germline, CDR1 MGHRA and CDR2 YSYEKL. The CDR3 loop spans 17 amino acids. Deletions cut 1 base from V and 4 bases from J, with 14 bases between.

This chain uses TRBV6-6 with TRBJ1-2; D perhaps matches TRBD1 (6 bases). Trimming removed 2 bases from V and 2 bases from J, with 12 bases in between. Germline V lookup: CDR1 MNHNY, CDR2 SVGAGI (reference sequence). The CDR3 extends over 15 amino acids. CDR3 protein: CASSYGSGQNYGYTF. The CDR3 DNA reads TGTGCCAGCAGTTACGGGTCGGGACAAAACTATGGCTACACCTTC.

This clone showed up just a few times. The rearrangement joins TRBV6-5 to TRBJ2-7; TRBD1 agrees at 7 bases. J gave up 1 base and V 0 bases, and 3 bases lay outside the gene matches. The CDR3 has 15 residues. From germline, CDR1 is MNHEY and CDR2 SVGAGI. CDR3 residues: CASSYSNRGSYEQYF. CDR3 nucleotides: TGTGCCAGCAGTTACTCGAACAGGGGATCCTACGAGCAGTACTTC.

This sequence joins TRBV2 and TRBJ2-1, with TRBD1 matching 9 bases. V was pared by 9 bases and J by 7 bases, with 10 bases of the junction left unmatched. The V gene's germline CDR1 is SNHLY and CDR2 FYNNEI. CDR3 size: 14 residues. This chain's CDR3 is CASRQGVLANEQFF. Here the CDR3 DNA reads TGTGCCAGTAGACAGGGGGTGCTAGCGAATGAGCAGTTCTTC.